These 30 T cell receptor beta chains were all obtained from the same sample, sequenced in a study of graft-versus-host responses after intestinal transplantation. Sequencing used immunoSEQ multiplex PCR; TCRdb keeps in-frame clones, though not all of them. This sample yields about 85,000 clones, of which approximately 90% are seen a single time; 7% to 8.5% belongs to the top ten. These receptors have no known antigen. This specimen consisted of unstimulated CD8+ T cells sorted from spleen or lymph node cells, obtained before transplant. These receptors were collected from a human donor who was the organ donor for an intestinal transplant.

This clone has a handful of counts. The chain has TRBV7-5 and TRBJ2-7; the DNA was not used to check the table's D call, TRBD2. TRBV7-5 is assigned pseudogene status. The CDR3 has 16 residues. This CDR3 is CVRSLILAGSSYEQYF. CDR3 sequence (DNA): TGTGTCAGAAGCTTAATCCTAGCTGGAAGCTCCTACGAGCAGTACTTC.

The J gene is TRBJ2-3, the V gene TRBV29-1; 8 nucleotides agree with TRBD2. CDR3 length equals 15 residues. Trimming took 5 bases from V and 1 from J; bases not matched to a gene: 8. CDR1 is SQVTM, CDR2 ANQGSEA, per germline. Written as DNA, the CDR3 is TGCAGCGTTCATTTCAGCGGGGGACGCACAGATACGCAGTATTTT. Its protein is CSVHFSGGRTDTQYF.

As regards this clone: At one end the junction does not follow the germline gene, possibly because of a read error. The chain carries TRBV19 and TRBJ2-2, with D maybe TRBD2 (6 bases). Germline V gives CDR1 LNHDA, CDR2 SQIVND (reference sequence). The CDR3 extends over 16 amino acids. The CDR3 loop reads CASGFLDLANTEELFF. The CDR3 coding sequence is TGTGCCAGTGGGTTCCTTGACCTAGCGAACACCGAGGAGCTGTTTTTT.

The rearrangement uses TRBV6-5 and TRBJ2-7, with TRBD2 as a possible D gene (5 bases). The germline gives CDR1 MNHEY, CDR2 SVGAGI. V lost 0 bases and J 3 bases, leaving 15 bases between the germline ends. The CDR3 is made up of 16 amino acids. The CDR3 spells CASSYSREAHYYEQYF. The DNA of the CDR3 is TGTGCCAGCAGTTACTCGAGGGAAGCCCACTACTACGAGCAGTACTTC.

The V and J genes are TRBV4-1 and TRBJ2-1, with TRBD1 identical over 8 bases. CDR1 is MGHRA and CDR2 is YSYEKL in the germline V gene. CDR3 length: 14 residues. V shed 3 bases and J 8 bases; nucleotides not matched to a gene: 6. The CDR3 loop reads CASSQGQDPHEQFF. CDR3 DNA sequence: TGCGCCAGCAGCCAGGGACAGGACCCCCATGAGCAGTTCTTC.

The rearrangement links TRBV7-2 to TRBJ2-5, with D possibly being TRBD2 (5 bases). The CDR3 runs to 14 residues. The germline V gene has CDR1 SGHTA and CDR2 FQGNSA. Trimming shortened V by 7 bases and J by 0 bases, and 12 bases separated the two germline ends. The CDR3 nucleotides are TGTGCCAGCACCATATCCGGGGACCAAGAGACCCAGTACTTC. Translated, it gives CASTISGDQETQYF.

CDR3 region: CASSFSDPTEAFF. CDR3 in DNA: TGTGCCAGCAGTTTTTCGGATCCCACTGAAGCTTTCTTT. This chain links TRBV27 with TRBJ1-1; D gene uncertain. This CDR3 is built from 13 residues. Between the trimmed V and J ends, which lost 3 bases and 4 bases, there was a span of 9 bases. Looked up from germline, CDR1 is MNHEY and CDR2 is SMNVEV (reference sequence).

This chain connects TRBV11-2 to TRBJ2-5, with a weak D call TRBD1 (7 bases). The J call may not be correct, given that the DNA end is closer to TRBJ2-7. Germline-derived CDR1 and CDR2 are SGHAT and FQNNGV. CDR3 length: 16 residues. The DNA for the CDR3 is TGTGCCAGCAGCCCAGGAGGGGGCCTGAGAGGTGGCGAGCAGTACTTC. It codes for CASSPGGGLRGGEQYF.

V is TRBV28 and J is TRBJ1-3, with a possible D match to TRBD1 (6 bases). Germline lookup yields CDR1 MDHEN and CDR2 SYDVKM. The CDR3 is 16 amino acids. Deletions cut 3 bases from V and 0 bases from J, with 12 bases between. The CDR3 is CASSLAGEYSGNTIYF. The CDR3 DNA reads as TGTGCCAGCAGTTTGGCAGGGGAGTACTCTGGAAACACCATATATTTT.

The chain is built from TRBV5-6 and TRBJ1-2, with 8 bases aligning to TRBD1. Germline V CDR1 and CDR2: SGHDT, YYEEEE. J lost 5 bases, V lost 3 bases, and 9 bases had no gene match. This CDR3 comprises 15 residues. The CDR3 region is CASSWNQGAWYGYTF. CDR3 in DNA: TGTGCCAGCAGCTGGAACCAGGGGGCCTGGTATGGCTACACCTTC. The whole variable domain, filled in from reference TRBV5-6 and TRBJ1-2, reads DAGVTQSPTHLIKTRGQQVTLRCSPKSGHDTVSWYQQALGQGPQFIFQYYEEEERQRGNFPDRFSGHQFPNYSSELNVNALLLGDSALYLCASSWNQGAWYGYTFGSGTRLTVV.

The chain is built from TRBV11-2 and TRBJ2-5; 7 bases agree with TRBD2. The junction had 5 bases not matched to a gene; V was cut back by 4 bases and J by 3 bases. This CDR3 is 14 amino acids long. Germline V gene lookup returns CDR1 SGHAT and CDR2 FQNNGV. CDR3 nucleotides: TGTGCCAGCAGCTCCGGGGGGACCAAAGAGACCCAGTACTTC. It translates to CASSSGGTKETQYF.

V and J are TRBV6-5 and TRBJ1-1; the match to TRBD1 covers 10 bases. This CDR3 is built from 14 residues. V lost 6 bases, J lost 4 bases, and 5 bases stayed unmatched. Germline CDR1 and CDR2: MNHEY and SVGAGI. In DNA form, the CDR3 reads TGTGCCAGCAGCCCGGACAGGGGGTCCACTGAAGCTTTCTTT. It translates to CASSPDRGSTEAFF.

This chain connects TRBV6-5 to TRBJ1-1, with 9 nucleotides matching TRBD1. Losses at the gene ends were 8 bases for V and 5 bases for J; bases not matched to a gene: 3. CDR3 length: 12 residues. CDR1 and CDR2 from the germline V gene are MNHEY and SVGAGI. DNA for the CDR3: TGTGCCAGCGGGACAGGGATGACTGAAGCTTTCTTT. Protein sequence: CASGTGMTEAFF.

The chain employs TRBV20-1 and TRBJ2-5; D call uncertain. V lost 1 base and J 7 bases, leaving 7 bases between the germline ends. The germline CDR1 and CDR2 sequences are DFQATT and SNEGSKA (reference sequence). The CDR3 has 11 residues. DNA of the CDR3: TGCAGTGCTAGAGGGTTAGGGACCCAGTACTTC. Its protein product is CSARGLGTQYF.

This rearrangement joins TRBV14 to TRBJ1-6; D is unclear. The V and J ends lost 0 bases and 9 bases respectively, with 12 bases between them. Per the germline V gene, CDR1 is SGHDN and CDR2 is FVKESK. The length of the CDR3 is 15 residues. This CDR3 is CASSQDWEGVSPLHF. The CDR3 DNA reads TGTGCCAGCAGCCAAGATTGGGAAGGAGTTTCACCCCTCCACTTT.

V is TRBV6-5 and J is TRBJ2-1; 12 bases are a match to TRBD2. Germline CDR1 MNHEY, CDR2 SVGAGI. V gave up 6 bases and J gave up 7 bases; unmatched junction bases: 7. The CDR3 extends over 15 amino acids. CDR3 coding DNA: TGTGCCAGCAGGGCAGGACTAGCGGGATCTAATGAGCAGTTCTTC. Its protein is CASRAGLAGSNEQFF.

The J gene is TRBJ2-7, the V gene TRBV6-6; 7 positions agree with TRBD1. Losses at the gene ends were 6 bases for V and 0 bases for J; bases not matched to a gene: 5. CDR1 MNHNY and CDR2 SVGAGI come from the germline V gene (reference sequence). CDR3 length: 14 amino acids. The CDR3 region is CASSLDRSSYEQYF. CDR3 in DNA: TGTGCCAGCAGCCTGGACAGGAGCTCCTACGAGCAGTACTTC.

The chain joins TRBV6-1 to TRBJ2-1; D ambiguous. The V gene lost 6 bases and the J gene lost 0 bases, with 12 bases spanning the gap. Germline CDR1 is MNHNS and CDR2 is SASEGT. CDR3 length: 15 amino acids. The CDR3 coding sequence is TGTGCCAGCAGCCCCTTCCACAACTCCTACAATGAGCAGTTCTTC. The encoded protein is CASSPFHNSYNEQFF.

This clone was seen once. This chain joins TRBV5-1 and TRBJ2-1; 9 bases are a match to TRBD1. Germline V gives CDR1 SGHRS, CDR2 YFSETQ. This CDR3 has 14 residues. The trim removed 4 bases at V and 8 bases at J, leaving 7 bases unmatched. The CDR3 region has the DNA TGCGCCAGCAGCAAAGGACAGGGGAGCGATGAGCAGTTCTTC. This codes for CASSKGQGSDEQFF.

The rearrangement joins TRBV29-1 to TRBJ2-1, with 11 bases matching TRBD1. Germline values: CDR1 SQVTM, CDR2 ANQGSEA. V shed 5 bases and J 8 bases; nucleotides not matched to a gene: 8. The CDR3 runs to 14 residues. CDR3 residues: CSVWTGGLSDEQFF. The CDR3 nucleotides are TGCAGCGTTTGGACAGGGGGCTTAAGCGATGAGCAGTTCTTC.

This chain connects TRBV5-4 to TRBJ2-1; a weak D match, TRBD2 (5 bases). The CDR3 is made up of 18 amino acids. Germline assignment: CDR1 SGHNT and CDR2 YYREEE (reference sequence). Trimming left V 6 bases short and J 3 bases short, with 25 bases between. For the CDR3, the DNA is TGTGCCAGCATCCCGAATCCCACGGGAATTGGAAACTACAATGAGCAGTTCTTC. This gives the protein CASIPNPTGIGNYNEQFF.

Turning to this clone: Likely a read error: the CDR3 ends without its conserved phenylalanine or tryptophan. The chain carries TRBV19 and TRBJ2-7; no reliable D call. The V gene's germline CDR1 is LNHDA and CDR2 SQIVND (reference sequence). The V and J ends lost 0 bases and 1 base respectively, with 4 bases between them. The CDR3 contains 13 residues. CDR3 in amino acids: CASSIDISYEQYL. CDR3 nucleotide sequence: TGTGCCAGTAGTATAGACATTTCCTACGAGCAGTACCTC.

CDR3 DNA sequence: TGTGCCAGCAGCAGACATCAGGGATCGGGCATGAACACTGAAGCTTTCTTT. It specifies CASSRHQGSGMNTEAFF. The chain has TRBV11-2 and TRBJ1-1; D may be TRBD1 (5 bases). Trimming took 5 bases from V and 0 from J, leaving 19 bases between them. CDR1 and CDR2 (germline): SGHAT, FQNNGV. CDR3 length: 17 amino acids.

The CDR3 region is CASSFAPLAVSTDTQYF. Here the CDR3 DNA reads TGTGCCAGCAGCTTCGCCCCGCTAGCGGTTAGCACAGATACGCAGTATTTT. This chain joins TRBV7-2 and TRBJ2-3; 7 nucleotides line up with TRBD2. This CDR3 is 17 amino acids long. V was pared by 3 bases and J by 0 bases, with 9 bases of the junction left unmatched. CDR1 is SGHTA and CDR2 is FQGNSA in the germline V gene.

The chain links TRBV11-2 to TRBJ2-4; D call uncertain. This CDR3 region has 13 residues. Germline V gene lookup returns CDR1 SGHAT and CDR2 FQNNGV. Trimming cost V 4 bases and J 8 bases, with 12 bases left between them. The CDR3 region is CASSSEPLDIQYF. The CDR3 bases are TGTGCCAGCAGCTCGGAGCCCTTAGACATTCAGTACTTC. Supplemented by reference TRBV11-2 and TRBJ2-4, the full variable domain reads EAGVAQSPRYKIIEKRQSVAFWCNPISGHATLYWYQQILGQGPKLLIQFQNNGVVDDSQLPKDRFSAERLKGVDSTLKIQPAKLEDSAVYLCASSSEPLDIQYFGAGTRLSVL.

The chain carries TRBV27 and TRBJ1-5; tentatively, D is TRBD1 (5 bases). The CDR3 runs to 16 residues. Germline V lookup: CDR1 MNHEY, CDR2 SMNVEV (reference sequence). Trimming left V 1 base short and J 2 bases short, with 12 bases between. The DNA of the CDR3 is TGTGCCAGCAGTTTATTATCCGGGGGAGGCAATCAGCCCCAGCATTTT. Translation: CASSLLSGGGNQPQHF.

The chain links TRBV4-1 to TRBJ2-1; TRBD2 aligns across 7 bases. CDR1 MGHRA and CDR2 YSYEKL come from the germline V gene. The CDR3 length is 18 residues. V dropped 0 bases and J dropped 0; count of bases not matched to a gene: 8. CDR3 bases: TGCGCCAGCAGCCAAGATTTGGCTAGCGGTAGCTCCTACAATGAGCAGTTCTTC. Protein sequence: CASSQDLASGSSYNEQFF.

A few counts support this clone. The chain combines TRBV27 with TRBJ2-7, with D unclear. CDR3 length: 14 residues. Deletions cut 4 bases from V and 0 bases from J, with 10 bases between. Per germline, CDR1 MNHEY and CDR2 SMNVEV (reference sequence). CDR3 DNA sequence: TGTGCCAGCAGTTCACCCTTCAACTCCTACGAGCAGTACTTC. Its protein is CASSSPFNSYEQYF.

This chain joins TRBV27 and TRBJ1-4; D gene ambiguous. Trimming took off 3 bases at V and 10 bases at J, with 12 bases between the two ends. The CDR3 is 13 residues long. From germline, CDR1 is MNHEY and CDR2 SMNVEV (reference sequence). The CDR3 DNA sequence: TGTGCCAGCAGTTTGGCTGGGTCGGGAAAACTGTTTTTT. This sequence encodes CASSLAGSGKLFF.

The chain uses TRBV7-6 and TRBJ1-1; D unclear. V was pared by 3 bases and J by 1 base, with 6 bases between. Looked up from germline, CDR1 is SGHVS and CDR2 is FNYEAQ. The length of the CDR3 is 13 residues. CDR3 in DNA: TGTGCCAGCAGCTTCCCAGGGAACACTGAAGCTTTCTTT. This translates into CASSFPGNTEAFF.